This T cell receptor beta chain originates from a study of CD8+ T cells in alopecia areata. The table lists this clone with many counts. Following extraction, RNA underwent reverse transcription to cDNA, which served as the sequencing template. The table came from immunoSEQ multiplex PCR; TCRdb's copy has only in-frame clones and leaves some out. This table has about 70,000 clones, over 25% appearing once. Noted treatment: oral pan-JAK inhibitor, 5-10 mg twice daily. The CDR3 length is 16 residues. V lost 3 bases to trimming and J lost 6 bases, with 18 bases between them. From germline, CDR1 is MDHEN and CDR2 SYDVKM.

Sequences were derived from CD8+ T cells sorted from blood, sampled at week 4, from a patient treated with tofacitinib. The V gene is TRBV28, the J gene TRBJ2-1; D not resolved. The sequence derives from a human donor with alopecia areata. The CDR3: CASSLALGASFNEQFF. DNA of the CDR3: TGTGCCAGCAGTTTGGCCCTAGGAGCTTCATTCAATGAGCAGTTCTTC.